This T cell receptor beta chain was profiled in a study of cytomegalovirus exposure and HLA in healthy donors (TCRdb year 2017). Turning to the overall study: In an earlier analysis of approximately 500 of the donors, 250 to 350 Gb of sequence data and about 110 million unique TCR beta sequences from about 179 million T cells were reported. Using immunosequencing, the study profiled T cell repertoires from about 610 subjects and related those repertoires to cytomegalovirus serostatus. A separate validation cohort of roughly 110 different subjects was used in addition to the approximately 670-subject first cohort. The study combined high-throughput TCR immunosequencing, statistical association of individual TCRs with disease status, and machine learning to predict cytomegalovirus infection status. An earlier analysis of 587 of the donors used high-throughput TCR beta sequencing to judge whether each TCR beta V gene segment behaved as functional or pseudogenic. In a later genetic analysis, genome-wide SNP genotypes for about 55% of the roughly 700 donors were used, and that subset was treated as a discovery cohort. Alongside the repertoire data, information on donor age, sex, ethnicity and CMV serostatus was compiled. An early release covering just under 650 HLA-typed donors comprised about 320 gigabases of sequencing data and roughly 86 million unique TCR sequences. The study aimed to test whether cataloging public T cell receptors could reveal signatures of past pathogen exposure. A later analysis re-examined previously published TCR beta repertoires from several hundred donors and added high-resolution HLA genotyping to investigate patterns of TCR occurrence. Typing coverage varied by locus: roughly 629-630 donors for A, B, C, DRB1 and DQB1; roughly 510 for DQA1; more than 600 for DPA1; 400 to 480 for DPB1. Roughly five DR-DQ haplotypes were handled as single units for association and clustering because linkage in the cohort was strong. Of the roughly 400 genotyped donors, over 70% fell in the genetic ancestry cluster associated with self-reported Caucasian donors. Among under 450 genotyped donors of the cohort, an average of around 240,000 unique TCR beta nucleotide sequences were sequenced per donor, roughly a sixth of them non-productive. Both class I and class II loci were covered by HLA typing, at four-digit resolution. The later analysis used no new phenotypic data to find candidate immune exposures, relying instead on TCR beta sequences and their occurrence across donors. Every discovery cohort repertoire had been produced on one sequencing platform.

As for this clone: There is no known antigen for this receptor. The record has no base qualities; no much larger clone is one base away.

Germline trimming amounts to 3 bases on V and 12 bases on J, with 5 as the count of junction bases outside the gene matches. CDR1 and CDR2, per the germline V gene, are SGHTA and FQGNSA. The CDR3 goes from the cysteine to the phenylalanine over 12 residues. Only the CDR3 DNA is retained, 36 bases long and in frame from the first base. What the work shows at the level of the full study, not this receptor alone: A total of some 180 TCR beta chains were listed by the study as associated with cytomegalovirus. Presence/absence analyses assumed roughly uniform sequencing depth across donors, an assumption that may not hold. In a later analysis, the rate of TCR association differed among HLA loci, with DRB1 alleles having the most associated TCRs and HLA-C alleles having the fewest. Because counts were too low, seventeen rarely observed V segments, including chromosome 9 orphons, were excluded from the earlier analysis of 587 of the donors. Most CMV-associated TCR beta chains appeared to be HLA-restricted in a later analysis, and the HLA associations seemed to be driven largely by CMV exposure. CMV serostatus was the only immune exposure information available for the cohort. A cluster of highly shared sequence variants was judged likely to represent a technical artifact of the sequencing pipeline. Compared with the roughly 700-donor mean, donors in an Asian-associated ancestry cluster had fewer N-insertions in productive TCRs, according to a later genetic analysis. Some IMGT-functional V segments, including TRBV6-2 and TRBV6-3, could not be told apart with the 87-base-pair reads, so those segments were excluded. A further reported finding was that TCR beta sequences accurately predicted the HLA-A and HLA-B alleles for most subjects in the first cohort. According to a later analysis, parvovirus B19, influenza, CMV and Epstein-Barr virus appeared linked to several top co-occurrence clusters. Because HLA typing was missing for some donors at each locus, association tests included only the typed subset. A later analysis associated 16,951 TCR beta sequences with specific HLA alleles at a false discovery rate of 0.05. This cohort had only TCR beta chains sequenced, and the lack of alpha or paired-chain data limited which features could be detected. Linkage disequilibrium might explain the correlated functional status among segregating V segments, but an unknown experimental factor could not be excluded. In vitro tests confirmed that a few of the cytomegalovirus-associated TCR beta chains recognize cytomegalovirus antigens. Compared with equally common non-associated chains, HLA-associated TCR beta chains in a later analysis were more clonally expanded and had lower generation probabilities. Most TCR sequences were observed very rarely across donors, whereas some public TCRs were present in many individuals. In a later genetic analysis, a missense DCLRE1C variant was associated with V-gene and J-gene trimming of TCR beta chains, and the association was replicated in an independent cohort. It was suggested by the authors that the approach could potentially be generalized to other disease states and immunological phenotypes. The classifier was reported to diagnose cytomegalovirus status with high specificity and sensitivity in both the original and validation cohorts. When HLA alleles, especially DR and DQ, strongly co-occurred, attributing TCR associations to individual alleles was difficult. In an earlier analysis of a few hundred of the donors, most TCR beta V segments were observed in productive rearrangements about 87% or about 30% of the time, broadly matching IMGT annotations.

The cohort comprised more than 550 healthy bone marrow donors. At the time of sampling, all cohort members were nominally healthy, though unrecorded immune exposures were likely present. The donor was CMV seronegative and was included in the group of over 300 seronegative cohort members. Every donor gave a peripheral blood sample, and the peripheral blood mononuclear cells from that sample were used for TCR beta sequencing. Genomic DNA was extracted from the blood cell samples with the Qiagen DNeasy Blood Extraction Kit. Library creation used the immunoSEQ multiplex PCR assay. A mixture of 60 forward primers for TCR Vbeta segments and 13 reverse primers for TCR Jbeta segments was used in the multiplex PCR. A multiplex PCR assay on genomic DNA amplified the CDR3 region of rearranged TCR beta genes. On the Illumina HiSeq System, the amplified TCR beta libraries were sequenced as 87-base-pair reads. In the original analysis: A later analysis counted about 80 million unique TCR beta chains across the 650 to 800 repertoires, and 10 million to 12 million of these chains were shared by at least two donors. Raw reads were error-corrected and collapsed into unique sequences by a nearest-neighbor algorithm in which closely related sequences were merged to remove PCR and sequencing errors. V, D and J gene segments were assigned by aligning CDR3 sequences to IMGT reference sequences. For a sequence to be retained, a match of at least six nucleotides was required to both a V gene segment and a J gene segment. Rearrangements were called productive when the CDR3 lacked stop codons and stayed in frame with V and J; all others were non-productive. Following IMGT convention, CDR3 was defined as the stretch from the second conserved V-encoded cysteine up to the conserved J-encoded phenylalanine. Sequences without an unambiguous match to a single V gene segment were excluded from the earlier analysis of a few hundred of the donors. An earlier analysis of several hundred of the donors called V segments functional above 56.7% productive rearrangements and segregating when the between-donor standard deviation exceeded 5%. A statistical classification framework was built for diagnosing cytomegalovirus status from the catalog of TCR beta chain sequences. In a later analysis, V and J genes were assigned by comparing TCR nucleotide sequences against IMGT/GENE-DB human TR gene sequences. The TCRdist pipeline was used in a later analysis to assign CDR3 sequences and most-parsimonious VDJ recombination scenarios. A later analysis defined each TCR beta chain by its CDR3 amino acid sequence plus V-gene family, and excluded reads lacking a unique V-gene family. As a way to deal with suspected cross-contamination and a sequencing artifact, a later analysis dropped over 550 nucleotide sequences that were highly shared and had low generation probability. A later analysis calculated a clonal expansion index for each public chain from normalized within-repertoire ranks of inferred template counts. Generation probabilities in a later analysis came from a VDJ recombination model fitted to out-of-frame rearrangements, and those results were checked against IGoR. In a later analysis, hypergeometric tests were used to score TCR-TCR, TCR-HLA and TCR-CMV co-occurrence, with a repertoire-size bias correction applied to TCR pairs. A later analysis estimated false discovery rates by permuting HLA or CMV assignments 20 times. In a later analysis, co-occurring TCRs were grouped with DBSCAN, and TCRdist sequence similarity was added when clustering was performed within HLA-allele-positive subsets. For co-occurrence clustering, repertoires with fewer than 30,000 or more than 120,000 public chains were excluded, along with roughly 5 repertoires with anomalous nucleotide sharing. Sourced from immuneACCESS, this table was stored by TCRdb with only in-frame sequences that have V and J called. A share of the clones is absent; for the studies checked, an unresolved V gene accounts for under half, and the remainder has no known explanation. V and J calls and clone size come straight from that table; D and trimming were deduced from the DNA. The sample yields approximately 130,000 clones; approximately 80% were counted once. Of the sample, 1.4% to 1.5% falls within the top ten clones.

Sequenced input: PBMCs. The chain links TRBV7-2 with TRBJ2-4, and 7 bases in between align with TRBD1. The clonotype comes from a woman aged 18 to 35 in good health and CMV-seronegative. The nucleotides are TGTGCCAGCAGCTTTCCTGGGGACAGTCAGTACTTC. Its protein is CASSFPGDSQYF.